This T cell receptor (beta chain) came from a study of cytomegalovirus exposure and HLA in healthy donors. Study background: Earlier results showed roughly 120 million unique TCR beta sequences derived from roughly 180 million T cells. Regarding the study as a whole: The study listed around 150 cytomegalovirus-associated TCR beta chains. The majority of CMV-associated TCR beta chains were reported as apparently HLA-restricted in a later analysis. In a later analysis, a missense DCLRE1C variant was linked to TCR beta V- and J-gene trimming.

13 Jbeta primers and 60 Vbeta primers were used for the PCR. The repertoire was sequenced with immunoSEQ multiplex PCR; TCRdb's copy has only in-frame clones and lacks some. The sample includes about 160,000 clones, about 80% of them seen just once. As regards this clone: Its matching antigen is unknown.

Per the germline V gene, CDR1 is MDHEN and CDR2 is SYDVKM. The CDR3 length is 14 residues. J lost 5 bases, V lost 5 bases, and 7 bases had no gene match. What was sequenced was PBMCs. The clonotype comes from a man younger than 35 in good health and CMV-seropositive. This chain uses TRBV28 with TRBJ2-5; TRBD1 aligns across 8 bases. The CDR3: CASSPRTGIETQYF. The CDR3 DNA is TGTGCCAGCAGTCCCAGGACAGGGATTGAGACCCAGTACTTC.